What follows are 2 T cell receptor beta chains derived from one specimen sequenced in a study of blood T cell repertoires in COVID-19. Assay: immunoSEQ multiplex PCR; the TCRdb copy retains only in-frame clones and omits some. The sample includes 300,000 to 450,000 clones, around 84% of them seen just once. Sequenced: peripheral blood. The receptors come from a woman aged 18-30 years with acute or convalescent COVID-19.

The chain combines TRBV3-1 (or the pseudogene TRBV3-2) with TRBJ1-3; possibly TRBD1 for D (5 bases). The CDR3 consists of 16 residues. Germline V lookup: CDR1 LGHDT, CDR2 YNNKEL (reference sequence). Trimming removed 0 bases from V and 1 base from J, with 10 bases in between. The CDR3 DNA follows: TGTGCCAGCAGCCAAGACGTAGGGGAATCTGGAAACACCATATATTTT. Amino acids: CASSQDVGESGNTIYF.

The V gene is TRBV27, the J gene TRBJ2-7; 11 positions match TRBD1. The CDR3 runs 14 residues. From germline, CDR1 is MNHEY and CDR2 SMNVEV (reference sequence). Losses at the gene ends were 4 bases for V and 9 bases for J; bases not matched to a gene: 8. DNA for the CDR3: TGTGCCAGCAGTTGGGGCGGACAGGGGGCTGTGCAGTACTTC. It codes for CASSWGGQGAVQYF.